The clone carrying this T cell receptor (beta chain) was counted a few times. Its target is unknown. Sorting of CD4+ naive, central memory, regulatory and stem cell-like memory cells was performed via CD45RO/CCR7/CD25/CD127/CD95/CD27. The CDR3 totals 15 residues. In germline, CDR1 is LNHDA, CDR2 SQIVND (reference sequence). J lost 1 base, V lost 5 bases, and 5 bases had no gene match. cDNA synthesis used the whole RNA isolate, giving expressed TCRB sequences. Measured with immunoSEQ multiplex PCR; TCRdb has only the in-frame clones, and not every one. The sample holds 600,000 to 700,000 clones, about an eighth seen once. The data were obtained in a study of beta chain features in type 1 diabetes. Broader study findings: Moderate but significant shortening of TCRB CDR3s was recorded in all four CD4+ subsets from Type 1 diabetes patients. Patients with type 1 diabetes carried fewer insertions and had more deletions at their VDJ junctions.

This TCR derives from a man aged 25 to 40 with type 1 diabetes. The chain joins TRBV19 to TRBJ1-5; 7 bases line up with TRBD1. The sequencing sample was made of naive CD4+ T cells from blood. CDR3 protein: CASSYGQESNQPQHF. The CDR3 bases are TGTGCCAGTAGTTACGGACAGGAAAGCAATCAGCCCCAGCATTTT.